The entry that follows covers one TCR beta chain sequence. What it binds is unknown. Trimming took 6 bases from V and 4 from J; bases not matched to a gene: 8. The CDR3 length is 15 residues. From germline, CDR1 is SGHTS and CDR2 YDEGEE. These data belong to a study of T cell responses to AZD1222 COVID-19 vaccine. In the study overall: Second-dose recipients at about 4 or about 12 weeks were treated as one pooled group.

Study-wide points: Vaccine-related CD4 TCRs covered spike, predominating at 160-218 and 743-854. The sample set comprised mostly white British donors with more females, and clonal diversity was possibly underestimated. Increases in Spike-specific TCR breadth and depth were seen after two AZD1222 doses.

TCRdb keeps only in-frame clones here, not all; method: immunoSEQ multiplex PCR. Here the sample spans under 150,000 clones, around 88% being singletons. The source is an adult in good health. Source: peripheral blood, taken on day 0 of AZD1222 vaccination. The chain is built from TRBV5-8 and TRBJ2-1, with 9 bases fitting TRBD2. CDR3 amino acids: CASKGLTSGYNEQFF. Written as DNA, the CDR3 is TGTGCCAGCAAGGGCCTTACTAGCGGGTACAATGAGCAGTTCTTC.